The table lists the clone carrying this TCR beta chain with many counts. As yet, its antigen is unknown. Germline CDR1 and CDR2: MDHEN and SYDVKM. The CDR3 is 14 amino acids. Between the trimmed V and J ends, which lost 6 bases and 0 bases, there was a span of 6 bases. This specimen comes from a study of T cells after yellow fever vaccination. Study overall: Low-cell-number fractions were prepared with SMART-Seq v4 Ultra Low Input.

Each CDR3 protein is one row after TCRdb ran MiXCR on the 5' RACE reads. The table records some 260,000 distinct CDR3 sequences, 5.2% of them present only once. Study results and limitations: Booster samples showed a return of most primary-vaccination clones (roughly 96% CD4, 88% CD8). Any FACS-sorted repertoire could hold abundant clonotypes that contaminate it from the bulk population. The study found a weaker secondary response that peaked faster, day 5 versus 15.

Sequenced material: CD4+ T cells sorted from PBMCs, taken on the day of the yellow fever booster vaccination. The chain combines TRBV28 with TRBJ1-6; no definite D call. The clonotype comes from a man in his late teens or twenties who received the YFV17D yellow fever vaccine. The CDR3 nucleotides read TGTGCCAGCAGGGAGAGCTCCTATAATTCACCCCTCCACTTT. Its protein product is CASRESSYNSPLHF.